Below, 17 T cell receptor beta chains from the same sample are listed, as sequenced in a study of T cell responses to AZD1222 COVID-19 vaccine. The repertoire was sequenced with immunoSEQ multiplex PCR; TCRdb's copy has only in-frame clones and lacks some. The sample has 99,000 or so clones, approximately 90% seen once. Sequenced here: peripheral blood, sampled on day 0 of AZD1222 vaccination. The receptors were sampled from an adult in good health.

Turning to this clone: The same CDR3 is also encoded by other DNA sequences in this sample. The chain combines TRBV11-2 with TRBJ2-5; no clear D. The germline V and J ends were trimmed by 1 base and 4 bases, with 7 bases remaining between them. There are 13 residues in the CDR3. CDR1 and CDR2 (germline): SGHAT, FQNNGV. DNA of the CDR3: TGTGCCAGCAGCTTAGCCGGAGCAGAGACCCAGTACTTC. Its protein is CASSLAGAETQYF.

V and J are TRBV3-1 (or the pseudogene TRBV3-2) and TRBJ2-7; the D gene is possibly TRBD1 (6 bases). Germline assignment: CDR1 LGHDT and CDR2 YNNKEL (reference sequence). This CDR3 comprises 12 residues. Trimming removed 4 bases at V and 5 bases at J, with 9 bases between. This CDR3 reads CASSRNRDEQYF. In DNA, the CDR3 is TGTGCCAGCAGCCGCAACAGGGACGAGCAGTACTTC.

J is TRBJ2-5 and V is TRBV15; 7 bases map to TRBD2. The CDR3 is 14 residues long. Trimming removed 2 bases from V and 5 bases from J; junction bases left unmatched: 5. CDR1 is LNHNV, CDR2 YYDKDF, per germline (reference sequence). Here the CDR3 DNA reads TGTGCCACCAGCAGAAGCGGGGCGGGGGAGACCCAGTACTTC. This encodes CATSRSGAGETQYF. Looking up the rest from reference TRBV15 and TRBJ2-5 gives the full variable domain: DAMVIQNPRYQVTQFGKPVTLSCSQTLNHNVMYWYQQKSSQAPKLLFHYYDKDFNNEADTPDNFQSRRPNTSFCFLDIRSPGLGDTAMYLCATSRSGAGETQYFGPGTRLLVL.

This chain joins TRBV3-1 (or the pseudogene TRBV3-2) and TRBJ2-1; 12 nucleotides agree with TRBD2. Germline CDR1 and CDR2: LGHDT and YNNKEL (reference sequence). CDR3 length equals 16 residues. The V and J ends lost 1 base and 6 bases, in that order; junction bases with no gene match: 4. CDR3 region: CASSQGSSGRANEQFF. In DNA form, the CDR3 reads TGTGCCAGCAGCCAAGGATCTAGCGGGAGGGCCAATGAGCAGTTCTTC.

CDR3 in DNA: TGTGCCTGGAGTGCTCCAGGGCCGGGGGGCTACACCTTC. It is translated as CAWSAPGPGGYTF. The chain links TRBV30 to TRBJ1-2; possible D gene TRBD1, 5 bases. Trimming pared 1 base from V and 8 bases from J, leaving 14 bases between. The CDR3 has 13 amino acids. Germline lookup yields CDR1 GTSNPN and CDR2 SVGIG (reference sequence).

V gene TRBV7-2 combines with J gene TRBJ2-5, with 9 bases aligning to TRBD2. Germline values: CDR1 SGHTA, CDR2 FQGNSA. Unmatched junction bases numbered 7, after V lost 1 base and J lost 13 bases. The CDR3 spans 13 residues. CDR3 in DNA: TGTGCCAGCAGCTTAGGGACTAGCGATCGGTCGTACTTC. It codes for CASSLGTSDRSYF.

The rearrangement links TRBV19 to TRBJ2-1, with a tentative D call TRBD2 (5 bases). This CDR3 has 14 residues. The V end lost 1 base, the J end lost 5 bases, and 9 bases lay between the germline ends. The germline V gene encodes CDR1 LNHDA and CDR2 SQIVND (reference sequence). CDR3 amino acids: CASSIGSVDNEQFF. In nucleotides, the CDR3 is TGTGCCAGTAGTATAGGTAGCGTTGACAATGAGCAGTTCTTC.

This clone was detected only once. V is TRBV7-9 and J is TRBJ2-1; D remains ambiguous. The CDR3 totals 11 residues. Germline values: CDR1 SEHNR, CDR2 FQNEAQ (reference sequence). V shed 0 bases and J shed 16 bases, with 10 bases lying between them. For the CDR3, the DNA is TGTGCCAGCAGCTTAGCCTCATTCAGATTCTTC. It codes for CASSLASFRFF.

This rearrangement joins TRBV7-3 to TRBJ2-5; 7 bases are a match to TRBD2. Trimming removed 4 bases from V and 6 bases from J; junction bases left unmatched: 5. In germline, CDR1 is SGHTA, CDR2 FQGTGA. The CDR3 has 13 residues. The CDR3 reads CASSSSGGKTQYF. CDR3 nucleotide sequence: TGTGCCAGCAGCTCGTCGGGGGGAAAGACCCAGTACTTC. The full variable domain, in which reference TRBV7-3 and TRBJ2-5 provide the parts outside the CDR3, is GAGVSQTPSNKVTEKGKYVELRCDPISGHTALYWYRQSLGQGPEFLIYFQGTGAADDSGLPNDRFFAVRPEGSVSTLKIQRTERGDSAVYLCASSSSGGKTQYFGPGTRLLVL.

V gene TRBV6-2 or TRBV6-3 combines with J gene TRBJ1-6; D ambiguous. V lost 0 bases to trimming and J lost 5 bases, with 20 bases between them. Germline CDR1 and CDR2: MNHEY and SVGEGT. The CDR3 spans 19 residues. CDR3 coding DNA: TGTGCCAGCAGTTACTCCCCCGTCCGGAGGGCTCCAAATAATTCACCCCTCCACTTT. It codes for CASSYSPVRRAPNNSPLHF.

The chain carries TRBV27 and TRBJ2-3; unclear D gene. Germline CDR1 reads MNHEY; CDR2 reads SMNVEV (reference sequence). The V gene lost 2 bases and the J gene lost 0 bases, with 9 bases spanning the gap. The CDR3 has 15 residues. Written as DNA, the CDR3 is TGTGCCAGCAGTTTAAAGGGTAGGAGCACAGATACGCAGTATTTT. Its protein product is CASSLKGRSTDTQYF.

The CDR3 reads CASIGLAVLSYEQYF. The CDR3 region has the DNA TGTGCCAGCATCGGCCTAGCGGTCCTCTCCTACGAGCAGTACTTC. The chain couples TRBV6-7 to TRBJ2-7; TRBD2 aligns across 7 bases. TRBV6-7 qualifies as an ORF whose function is uncertain. Losses at the gene ends were 7 bases for V and 0 bases for J; bases not matched to a gene: 9. This CDR3 spans 15 amino acids.

The chain carries TRBV24-1 and TRBJ2-1; D unclear. The CDR3 covers 19 residues. From germline, CDR1 is KGHDR and CDR2 SFDVKD. V shed 4 bases and J shed 0 bases, with 21 bases lying between them. Here the CDR3 reads CATSDPGISGLSSYNEQFF. The CDR3 DNA reads as TGTGCCACCAGTGACCCGGGTATATCAGGCCTAAGCTCCTACAATGAGCAGTTCTTC.

This chain uses TRBV7-6 with TRBJ1-3; tentatively, D is TRBD1 (6 bases). Germline-derived CDR1 and CDR2 are SGHVS and FNYEAQ. The CDR3 runs to 18 residues. Trimming stripped 5 bases from V and 4 bases from J, with 24 bases between. The CDR3 region has the DNA TGTGCCAGCAGCCCAGCCATCACAGGGTTTTCGTCAGGAAACACCATATATTTT. This gives the protein CASSPAITGFSSGNTIYF.

This CDR3 reads CASSLTGPNYGYTF. In nucleotides, the CDR3 is TGTGCCAGCAGCCTTACAGGGCCCAACTATGGCTACACCTTC. This chain uses TRBV5-6 with TRBJ1-2, with D possibly matching TRBD1 (6 bases). Trimming pared 4 bases from V and 2 bases from J, leaving 12 bases between. CDR1 and CDR2 (germline): SGHDT, YYEEEE. The CDR3 loop spans 14 amino acids.

This rearrangement joins TRBV19 to TRBJ2-1; 8 nucleotides match TRBD1. V shed 5 bases and J 9 bases; nucleotides not matched to a gene: 12. CDR1 is LNHDA, CDR2 SQIVND, per germline (reference sequence). The CDR3 has 15 amino acids. CDR3 DNA sequence: TGTGCCAGTAGTCCCCTCTCTCGACAGGGGTTTGAGCAGTTCTTC. Its translation is CASSPLSRQGFEQFF.

The chain joins TRBV5-4 to TRBJ1-2, with a possible D match to TRBD1 (5 bases). Germline CDR1 SGHNT, CDR2 YYREEE (reference sequence). This CDR3 is built from 15 residues. Trimming removed 4 bases at V and 0 bases at J, with 13 bases between. CDR3 coding DNA: TGTGCCAGCAGCCCTGCCGGGACGGCTAACTATGGCTACACCTTC. It translates to CASSPAGTANYGYTF.